This TCR beta chain was sequenced during a study of blood T cell repertoires in COVID-19. Study in general: The samples span acute and convalescent COVID-19 from the United States, Italy and Spain.

TCRdb's copy holds only in-frame clones and misses some; the assay was immunoSEQ multiplex PCR. The sample holds approximately 16,000 clones, about 91% seen once. The CDR3 contains 12 residues. Germline V lookup: CDR1 SGHVS, CDR2 FQNEAQ. Trimming shortened V by 4 bases and J by 4 bases, and 5 bases separated the two germline ends. The chain employs TRBV7-8 and TRBJ1-3; possibly TRBD1 for D (5 bases). The clonotype was recovered from a human donor in a cohort sampled during active COVID-19. Source material: peripheral blood. CDR3 nucleotides: TGTGCCAGCAGCTCAGGGGGAAACACCATATATTTT. It translates to CASSSGGNTIYF.